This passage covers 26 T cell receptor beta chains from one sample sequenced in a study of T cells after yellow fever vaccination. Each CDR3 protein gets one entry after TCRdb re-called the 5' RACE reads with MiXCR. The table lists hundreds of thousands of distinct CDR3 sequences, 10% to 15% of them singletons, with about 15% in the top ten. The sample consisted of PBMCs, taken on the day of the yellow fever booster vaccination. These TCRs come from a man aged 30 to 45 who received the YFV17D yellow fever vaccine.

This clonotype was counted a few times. The CDR3 protein is CASSYRPLSYEQYF. As DNA, the CDR3 is TGCGCCAGCAGCTACCGTCCTCTCTCCTACGAGCAGTACTTC. This chain joins TRBV5-1 and TRBJ2-7, with D hard to call. V was clipped by 3 bases and J by 0 bases, with 10 bases between them. The length of the CDR3 is 14 residues. Germline loops: CDR1 SGHRS, CDR2 YFSETQ.

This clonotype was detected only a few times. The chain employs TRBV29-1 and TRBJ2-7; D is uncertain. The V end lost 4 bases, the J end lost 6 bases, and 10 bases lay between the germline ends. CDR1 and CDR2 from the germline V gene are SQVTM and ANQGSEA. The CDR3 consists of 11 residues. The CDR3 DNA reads TGCAGCGTTGGTTCCGGGTCCGAGCAGTACTTC. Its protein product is CSVGSGSEQYF.

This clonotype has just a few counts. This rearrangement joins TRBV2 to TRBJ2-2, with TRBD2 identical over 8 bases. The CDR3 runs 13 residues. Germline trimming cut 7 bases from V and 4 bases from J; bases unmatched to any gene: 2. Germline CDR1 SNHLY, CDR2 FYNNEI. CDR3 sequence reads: CASMREVTGELFF. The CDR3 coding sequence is TGTGCCAGCATGCGGGAGGTCACCGGGGAGCTGTTTTTT. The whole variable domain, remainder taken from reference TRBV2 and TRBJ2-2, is EPEVTQTPSHQVTQMGQEVILRCVPISNHLYFYWYRQILGQKVEFLVSFYNNEISEKSEIFDDQFSVERPDGSNFTLKIRSTKLEDSAMYFCASMREVTGELFFGEGSRLTVL.

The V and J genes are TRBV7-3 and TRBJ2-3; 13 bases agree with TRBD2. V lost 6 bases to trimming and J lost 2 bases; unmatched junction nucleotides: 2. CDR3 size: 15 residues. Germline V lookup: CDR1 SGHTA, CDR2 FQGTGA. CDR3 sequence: CASRTSGRNTDTQYF. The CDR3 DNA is TGTGCCAGCAGGACTAGCGGGAGGAACACAGATACGCAGTATTTT.

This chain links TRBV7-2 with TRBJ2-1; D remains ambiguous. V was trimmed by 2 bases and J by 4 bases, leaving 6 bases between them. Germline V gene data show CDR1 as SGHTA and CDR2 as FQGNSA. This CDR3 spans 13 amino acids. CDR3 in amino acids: CASSLQAYNEQFF. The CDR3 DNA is TGTGCCAGCAGCTTACAAGCATACAATGAGCAGTTCTTC.

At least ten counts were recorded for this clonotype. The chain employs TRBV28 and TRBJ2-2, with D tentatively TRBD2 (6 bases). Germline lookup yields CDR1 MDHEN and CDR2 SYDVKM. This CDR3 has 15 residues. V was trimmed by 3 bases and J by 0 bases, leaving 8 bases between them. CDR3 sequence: CASSFSGANTGELFF. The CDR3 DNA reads TGTGCCAGCAGTTTTTCGGGGGCGAACACCGGGGAGCTGTTTTTT.

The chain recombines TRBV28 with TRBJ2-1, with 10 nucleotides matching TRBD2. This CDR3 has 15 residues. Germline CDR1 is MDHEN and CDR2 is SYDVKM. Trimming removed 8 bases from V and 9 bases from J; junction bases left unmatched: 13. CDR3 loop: CASGPSGRGWGEQFF. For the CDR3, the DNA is TGTGCCAGCGGACCGAGCGGGAGGGGATGGGGTGAGCAGTTCTTC.

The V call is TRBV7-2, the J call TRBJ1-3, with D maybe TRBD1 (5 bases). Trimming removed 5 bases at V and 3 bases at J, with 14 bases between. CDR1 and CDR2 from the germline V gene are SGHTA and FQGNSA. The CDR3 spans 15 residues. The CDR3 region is CASSGKGKDGNTIYF. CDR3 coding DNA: TGTGCCAGCAGCGGTAAGGGGAAAGATGGAAACACCATATATTTT.

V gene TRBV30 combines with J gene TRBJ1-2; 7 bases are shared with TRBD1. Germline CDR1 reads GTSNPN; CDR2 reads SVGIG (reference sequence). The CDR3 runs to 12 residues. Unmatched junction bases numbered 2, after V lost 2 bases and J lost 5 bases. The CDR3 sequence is CAWSTGVYGYTF. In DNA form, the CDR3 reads TGTGCCTGGAGTACAGGGGTTTATGGCTACACCTTC.

Here the CDR3 DNA reads TGCGCCAGCAGCTTATTACTAGCGGATAATTTTTACAATGAGCAGTTCTTC. Its translation: CASSLLLADNFYNEQFF. The chain recombines TRBV5-1 with TRBJ2-1; TRBD2 agrees at 8 bases. Germline V CDR1 and CDR2: SGHRS, YFSETQ. The CDR3 spans 17 residues. J was trimmed by 4 bases and V by 2 bases; bases with no gene match: 11. The full variable domain, with the rest looked up from reference TRBV5-1 and TRBJ2-1, is KAGVTQTPRYLIKTRGQQVTLSCSPISGHRSVSWYQQTPGQGLQFLFEYFSETQRNKGNFPGRFSGRQFSNSRSEMNVSTLELGDSALYLCASSLLLADNFYNEQFFGPGTRLTVL.

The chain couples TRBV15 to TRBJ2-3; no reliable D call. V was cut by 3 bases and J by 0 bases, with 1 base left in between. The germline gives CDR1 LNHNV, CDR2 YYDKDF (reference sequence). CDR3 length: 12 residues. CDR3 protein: CATSRSTDTQYF. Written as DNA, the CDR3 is TGTGCCACCAGCAGGAGCACAGATACGCAGTATTTT.

The CDR3 reads CASSYQSGLNTGELFF. The CDR3, as DNA: TGTGCCAGCAGTTATCAGAGCGGGCTCAACACCGGGGAGCTGTTTTTT. V usage is TRBV6-2 or TRBV6-3 and J usage is TRBJ2-2, with a weak D call TRBD2 (6 bases). V lost 3 bases and J 2 bases, leaving 13 bases between the germline ends. This CDR3 comprises 16 residues. Germline CDR1 is MNHEY and CDR2 is SVGEGT.

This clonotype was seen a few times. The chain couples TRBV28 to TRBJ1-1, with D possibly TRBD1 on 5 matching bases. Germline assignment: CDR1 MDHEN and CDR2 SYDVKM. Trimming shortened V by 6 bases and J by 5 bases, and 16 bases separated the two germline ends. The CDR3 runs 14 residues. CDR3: CASRGTAWDTEAFF. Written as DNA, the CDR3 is TGTGCCAGCAGAGGGACTGCTTGGGATACTGAAGCTTTCTTT.

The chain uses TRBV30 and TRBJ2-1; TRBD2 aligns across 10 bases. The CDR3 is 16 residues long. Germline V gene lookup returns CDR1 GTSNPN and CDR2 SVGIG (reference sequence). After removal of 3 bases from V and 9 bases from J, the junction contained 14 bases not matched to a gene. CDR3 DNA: TGTGCCTGGAGGGCCTGGGATACTAGCGGGACGGGTGAGCAGTTCTTC. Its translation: CAWRAWDTSGTGEQFF.

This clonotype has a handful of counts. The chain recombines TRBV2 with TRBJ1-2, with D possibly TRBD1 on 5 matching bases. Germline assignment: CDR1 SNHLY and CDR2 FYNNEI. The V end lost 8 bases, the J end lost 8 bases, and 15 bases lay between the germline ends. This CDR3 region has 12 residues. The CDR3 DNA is TGTGCCAGCGGGTCGACATGGGGCGGCTACACCTTC. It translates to CASGSTWGGYTF.

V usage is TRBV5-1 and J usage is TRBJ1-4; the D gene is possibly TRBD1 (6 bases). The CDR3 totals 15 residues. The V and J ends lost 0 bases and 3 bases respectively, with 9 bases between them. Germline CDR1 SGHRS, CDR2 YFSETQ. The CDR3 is CASSLGSGANEKLFF. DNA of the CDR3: TGCGCCAGCAGCTTGGGGTCAGGGGCTAATGAAAAACTGTTTTTT.

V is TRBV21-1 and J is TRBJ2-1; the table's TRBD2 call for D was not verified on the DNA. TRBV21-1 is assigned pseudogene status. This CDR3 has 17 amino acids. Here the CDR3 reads CASSTRLAGVAYNEQFF. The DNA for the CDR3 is TGTGCCAGCAGCACCCGACTAGCGGGAGTGGCCTACAATGAGCAGTTCTTC.

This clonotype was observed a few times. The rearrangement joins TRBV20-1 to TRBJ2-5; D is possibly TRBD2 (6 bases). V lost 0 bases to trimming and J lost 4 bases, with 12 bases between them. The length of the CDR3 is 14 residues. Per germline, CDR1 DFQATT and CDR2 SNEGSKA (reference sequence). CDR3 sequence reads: CSARDSGGVETQYF. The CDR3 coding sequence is TGCAGTGCTAGAGATAGTGGAGGGGTAGAGACCCAGTACTTC.

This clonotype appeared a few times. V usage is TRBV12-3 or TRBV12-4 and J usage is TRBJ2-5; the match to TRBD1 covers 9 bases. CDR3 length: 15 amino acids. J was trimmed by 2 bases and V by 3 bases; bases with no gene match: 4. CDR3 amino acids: CASSFVGTGQETQYF. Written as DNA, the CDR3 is TGTGCCAGCAGTTTTGTCGGGACAGGGCAAGAGACCCAGTACTTC.

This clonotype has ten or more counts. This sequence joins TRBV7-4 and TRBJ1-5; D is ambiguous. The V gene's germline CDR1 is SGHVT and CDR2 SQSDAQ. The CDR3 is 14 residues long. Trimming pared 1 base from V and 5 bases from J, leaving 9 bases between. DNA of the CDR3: TGTGCCAGCAGCTTAGTTAGAGGGTATCAGCCCCAGCATTTT. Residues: CASSLVRGYQPQHF.

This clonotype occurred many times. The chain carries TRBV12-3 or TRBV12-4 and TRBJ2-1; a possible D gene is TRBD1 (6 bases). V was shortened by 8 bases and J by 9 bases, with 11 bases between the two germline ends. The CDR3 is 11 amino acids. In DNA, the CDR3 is TGTGCCAGCCAAGGGACACTTGAGCAGTTCTTC. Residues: CASQGTLEQFF.

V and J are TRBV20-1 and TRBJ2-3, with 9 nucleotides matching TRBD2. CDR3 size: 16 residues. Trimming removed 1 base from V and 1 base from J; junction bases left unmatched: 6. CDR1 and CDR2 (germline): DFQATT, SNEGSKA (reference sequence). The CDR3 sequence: CSARVVAGAGTDTQYF. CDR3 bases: TGCAGTGCTAGAGTAGTAGCGGGAGCTGGCACAGATACGCAGTATTTT.

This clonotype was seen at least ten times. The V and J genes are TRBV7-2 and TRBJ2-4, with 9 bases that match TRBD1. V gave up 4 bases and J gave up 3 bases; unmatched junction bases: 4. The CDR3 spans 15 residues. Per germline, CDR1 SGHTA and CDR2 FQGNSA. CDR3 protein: CASSWMTGGKNIQYF. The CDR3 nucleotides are TGTGCCAGCAGCTGGATGACAGGGGGCAAAAACATTCAGTACTTC.

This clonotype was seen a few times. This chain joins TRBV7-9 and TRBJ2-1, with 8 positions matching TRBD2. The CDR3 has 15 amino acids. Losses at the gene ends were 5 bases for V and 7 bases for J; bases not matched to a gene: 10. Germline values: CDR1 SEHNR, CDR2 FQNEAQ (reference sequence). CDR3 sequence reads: CASSPTSDPGNEQFF. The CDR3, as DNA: TGTGCCAGCAGCCCGACTAGCGACCCCGGGAATGAGCAGTTCTTC.

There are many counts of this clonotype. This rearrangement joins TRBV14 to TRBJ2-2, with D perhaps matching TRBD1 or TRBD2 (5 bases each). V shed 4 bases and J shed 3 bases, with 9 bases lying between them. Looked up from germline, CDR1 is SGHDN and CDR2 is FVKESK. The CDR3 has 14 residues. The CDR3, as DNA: TGTGCCAGCAGCCGACAGAGGGACACCGGGGAGCTGTTTTTT. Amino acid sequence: CASSRQRDTGELFF.

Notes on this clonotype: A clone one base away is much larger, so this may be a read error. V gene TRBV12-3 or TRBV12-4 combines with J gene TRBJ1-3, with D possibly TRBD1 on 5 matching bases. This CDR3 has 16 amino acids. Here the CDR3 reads CASNKAGRRSGNTMYF. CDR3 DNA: TGTGCCAGTAACAAAGCGGGGCGGCGTTCGGGAAACACCATGTATTTT.